The 27 T cell receptor beta chains below were found in one sample sequenced in a study of T cells in Graves' hyperthyroidism and ophthalmopathy. RNA transcripts provided the source from which TCR beta CDR3 regions were amplified. HTBI primers were employed in a first-round RT-PCR of the TCR CDR3. Using its own MiXCR run on the multiplex PCR reads, TCRdb lists one record per CDR3 protein. The sample includes about 300,000 distinct CDR3 sequences, 20% to 30% of them seen just once. The sample comprised blood. The source is a man aged 40-49 years with Graves' hyperthyroidism that later progressed to Graves' ophthalmopathy.

This clonotype was recorded at least ten times. The chain combines TRBV6-5 with TRBJ2-7, with D possibly matching TRBD1 (6 bases). The CDR3 length is 14 residues. Germline V CDR1 and CDR2: MNHEY, SVGAGI. V gave up 2 bases and J gave up 0 bases, with 8 bases separating them. The CDR3 DNA reads as TGTGCCAGCAGTTACCAGGGGCCCTCCTACGAGCAGTACTTC. Residues: CASSYQGPSYEQYF.

The rearrangement joins TRBV12-3 or TRBV12-4 to TRBJ1-1; D possibly corresponds to TRBD1 (6 bases). V was pared by 6 bases and J by 5 bases, with 13 bases between. The CDR3 totals 13 residues. CDR3 coding DNA: TGTGCCAGCAGGAGCCTGCAGGGGACTGAAGCTTTCTTT. This translates into CASRSLQGTEAFF.

This clonotype was recorded at least ten times. This chain connects TRBV2 to TRBJ1-3; D gene uncertain. V lost 8 bases to trimming and J lost 4 bases, with 15 bases between them. Germline V gene sequence: CDR1 SNHLY, CDR2 FYNNEI. CDR3 length: 14 residues. The CDR3, as DNA: TGTGCCAGCCGTAATAGGGAAGTCGGAAACACCATATATTTT. Translated: CASRNREVGNTIYF.

This chain joins TRBV12-3 or TRBV12-4 and TRBJ1-3; D is possibly TRBD1 (5 bases). This CDR3 comprises 15 residues. The V end lost 3 bases, the J end lost 4 bases, and 13 bases lay between the germline ends. The CDR3 protein is CASSFGGRGGNTIYF. The CDR3 coding sequence is TGTGCCAGCAGTTTCGGGGGACGTGGGGGAAACACCATATATTTT.

This clonotype was counted ten times or more. This sequence joins TRBV5-1 and TRBJ2-7; 7 bases map to TRBD2. The V gene end was trimmed by 0 bases and the J gene end by 6 bases; junction bases not matched to a gene: 6. The CDR3 is 14 residues long. Germline-derived CDR1 and CDR2 are SGHRS and YFSETQ. The CDR3 loop reads CASSLDLAEGEQYF. CDR3 nucleotide sequence: TGCGCCAGCAGCTTGGATCTAGCGGAGGGCGAGCAGTACTTC. Based on the CDR3 plus reference TRBV5-1 and TRBJ2-7, the full variable domain is KAGVTQTPRYLIKTRGQQVTLSCSPISGHRSVSWYQQTPGQGLQFLFEYFSETQRNKGNFPGRFSGRQFSNSRSEMNVSTLELGDSALYLCASSLDLAEGEQYFGPGTRLTVT.

This clonotype was observed at least ten times. V usage is TRBV28 and J usage is TRBJ2-7; a weak D match, TRBD2 (6 bases). The CDR3 is made up of 14 amino acids. Germline CDR1 MDHEN, CDR2 SYDVKM. Trimming took off 6 bases at V and 3 bases at J, with 15 bases between the two ends. As DNA, the CDR3 is TGTGCCAGCAGCTTTGGTTTAGCGGTCTACGAGCAGTACTTC. It encodes CASSFGLAVYEQYF.

V and J are TRBV28 and TRBJ2-5; TRBD2 matches at 16 bases. The germline V gene encodes CDR1 MDHEN and CDR2 SYDVKM. V lost 4 bases, J lost 13 bases, and 12 bases stayed unmatched. The CDR3 contains 16 residues. The CDR3 is CASSSPGGLAGGTTYF. The DNA for the CDR3 is TGTGCCAGCAGTTCCCCAGGGGGACTAGCGGGAGGGACCACGTACTTC.

Many counts were recorded for this clonotype. The chain links TRBV12-3 or TRBV12-4 to TRBJ2-2; a possible D gene is TRBD2 (7 bases). The CDR3 has 13 residues. The V end was cut by 7 bases, the J end by 6 bases, with 12 bases between. CDR3 sequence: CASTWRGPGELFF. CDR3 in DNA: TGTGCCAGCACCTGGCGGGGGCCCGGGGAGCTGTTTTTT.

This clonotype was seen ten or more times. The J gene is TRBJ2-2, the V gene TRBV15, with 7 nucleotides matching TRBD2. The CDR3 sequence is 14 residues long. The V gene's germline CDR1 is LNHNV and CDR2 YYDKDF (reference sequence). The V and J ends lost 9 bases and 4 bases, in that order; junction bases with no gene match: 8. The CDR3 protein is CATSGGVGTGELFF. CDR3 sequence (DNA): TGTGCCACTAGTGGGGGGGTCGGCACCGGGGAGCTGTTTTTT.

This chain links TRBV24-1 with TRBJ1-1; no clear D gene. The CDR3 consists of 16 residues. V gave up 1 base and J gave up 0 bases, with 11 bases separating them. In germline, CDR1 is KGHDR, CDR2 SFDVKD. In DNA, the CDR3 is TGTGCCACCAGTGATTTAGGCAGTTTCATGAACACTGAAGCTTTCTTT. Amino acid sequence: CATSDLGSFMNTEAFF.

The chain is built from TRBV20-1 and TRBJ1-1, with 7 nucleotides matching TRBD1. Germline CDR1 reads DFQATT; CDR2 reads SNEGSKA (reference sequence). V gave up 5 bases and J gave up 5 bases; unmatched junction bases: 11. This CDR3 is built from 14 residues. The CDR3 reads CSALGTELETEAFF. DNA of the CDR3: TGCAGTGCTCTCGGGACAGAGCTTGAGACTGAAGCTTTCTTT.

This clonotype was seen ten or more times. The chain carries TRBV29-1 and TRBJ2-5; 11 bases are shared with TRBD2. Trimming cost V 5 bases and J 6 bases; bases outside gene matches: 11. This CDR3 spans 15 amino acids. Germline values: CDR1 SQVTM, CDR2 ANQGSEA. CDR3 sequence (DNA): TGCAGCGTTAGGACTAGCGGGTCCAACTTGAAGACCCAGTACTTC. It yields the protein CSVRTSGSNLKTQYF.

At least ten counts were recorded for this clonotype. The V and J genes are TRBV7-9 and TRBJ2-7, with TRBD2 matching over 10 bases. CDR1 and CDR2 (germline): SEHNR, FQNEAQ (reference sequence). CDR3 length: 13 amino acids. With 5 bases clipped from V and 11 bases from J, the junction kept 9 bases outside the gene matches. This CDR3 is CASSLPSGGREYF. CDR3 coding DNA: TGTGCCAGCAGCCTCCCTAGCGGGGGCCGGGAGTACTTC.

The V and J genes are TRBV19 and TRBJ1-5, with D unresolved. The CDR3 covers 15 residues. The germline V gene encodes CDR1 LNHDA and CDR2 SQIVND (reference sequence). V dropped 5 bases and J dropped 2 bases, with 13 bases sitting between them. The CDR3 is CASSGPKEGNQPQHF. The CDR3 DNA sequence: TGTGCCAGTAGTGGGCCTAAAGAAGGCAATCAGCCCCAGCATTTT.

This clonotype was found many times. The chain carries TRBV2 and TRBJ1-1; D not resolved. This CDR3 comprises 14 residues. V shed 4 bases and J shed 0 bases, with 9 bases lying between them. Germline V CDR1 and CDR2: SNHLY, FYNNEI. The CDR3: CASSVDPMNTEAFF. As DNA, the CDR3 is TGTGCCAGCAGTGTCGACCCCATGAACACTGAAGCTTTCTTT. The full variable domain, its missing parts supplied by reference TRBV2 and TRBJ1-1, is EPEVTQTPSHQVTQMGQEVILRCVPISNHLYFYWYRQILGQKVEFLVSFYNNEISEKSEIFDDQFSVERPDGSNFTLKIRSTKLEDSAMYFCASSVDPMNTEAFFGQGTRLTVV.

This clonotype occurred many times. The rearrangement joins TRBV7-2 to TRBJ1-1; no definite D call. Trimming left V 3 bases short and J 2 bases short, with 7 bases between. Germline CDR1 and CDR2: SGHTA and FQGNSA. The CDR3 extends over 13 amino acids. The CDR3 nucleotides are TGTGCCAGCAGCTTCTCAGTTAACACTGAAGCTTTCTTT. It is translated as CASSFSVNTEAFF.

This clonotype was seen at least ten times. The chain links TRBV19 to TRBJ1-2; D is unresolved. Per the germline V gene, CDR1 is LNHDA and CDR2 is SQIVND (reference sequence). The length of the CDR3 is 13 residues. Trimming stripped 5 bases from V and 5 bases from J, with 12 bases between. In DNA, the CDR3 is TGTGCCAGTAGTGCGACCGGGCCGTATGGCTACACCTTC. This sequence encodes CASSATGPYGYTF.

Ten or more counts support this clonotype. V and J are TRBV25-1 and TRBJ1-3; weak D call: TRBD1 (5 bases). This CDR3 has 14 amino acids. The V gene lost 5 bases and the J gene lost 0 bases, with 8 bases spanning the gap. Germline CDR1 MGHDK, CDR2 SYGVNS. In nucleotides, the CDR3 is TGTGCCAGCAGTCCGGGGCACTCTGGAAACACCATATATTTT. This sequence encodes CASSPGHSGNTIYF. The complete variable domain, with remaining parts taken from reference TRBV25-1 and TRBJ1-3, reads EADIYQTPRYLVIGTGKKITLECSQTMGHDKMYWYQQDPGMELHLIHYSYGVNSTEKGDLSSESTVSRIRTEHFPLTLESARPSHTSQYLCASSPGHSGNTIYFGEGSWLTVV.

There are many counts of this clonotype. The chain carries TRBV12-3 or TRBV12-4 and TRBJ2-2; D might be TRBD2 (6 bases). The CDR3 loop spans 16 amino acids. V lost 5 bases to trimming and J lost 0 bases, with 13 bases between them. CDR3 residues: CASSPRGEANTGELFF. In DNA, the CDR3 is TGTGCCAGCAGTCCCCGCGGGGAAGCGAACACCGGGGAGCTGTTTTTT.

This clonotype was picked up many times. CDR3 sequence reads: CASSEDGRSYEQYF. The CDR3 DNA sequence: TGTGCCAGCAGTGAAGACGGGCGGTCCTACGAGCAGTACTTC. The gene calls are TRBV6-1 and TRBJ2-7; unclear D gene. This CDR3 contains 14 residues. CDR1 and CDR2 (germline): MNHNS, SASEGT. Trimming stripped 1 base from V and 1 base from J, with 8 bases between.

In this sample, this clonotype turned up many times. The chain is built from TRBV6-1 and TRBJ1-2, with TRBD1 matching 7 bases. Trimming removed 6 bases from V and 5 bases from J; junction bases left unmatched: 6. Germline loops: CDR1 MNHNS, CDR2 SASEGT. CDR3 length: 13 amino acids. The CDR3, as DNA: TGTGCCAGCAGGAGGACAGGAGGGTATGGCTACACCTTC. It encodes CASRRTGGYGYTF.

The chain employs TRBV11-3 and TRBJ2-2; tentative D call: TRBD1 (7 bases). Trimming took 7 bases from V and 7 from J, leaving 10 bases between them. CDR1 and CDR2 (germline): SGHNT, YENEEA. The CDR3 length is 12 residues. CDR3 nucleotide sequence: TGTGCCAGCAACCAGGGGGGCGGGGAGCTGTTTTTT. Amino acid sequence: CASNQGGGELFF.

This clonotype has ten or more counts. The V call is TRBV6-5, the J call TRBJ2-7; 10 bases line up with TRBD1. The CDR3 has 15 residues. Germline loops: CDR1 MNHEY, CDR2 SVGAGI. Germline trimming cut 4 bases from V and 3 bases from J; bases unmatched to any gene: 6. The CDR3 DNA reads as TGTGCCAGCAGTTTACGGGACAGGGGTTACTACGAGCAGTACTTC. Translating gives CASSLRDRGYYEQYF.

This clonotype was recorded at least ten times. V gene TRBV12-3 or TRBV12-4 combines with J gene TRBJ1-2; D possibly corresponds to TRBD1 (5 bases). The CDR3 length is 15 residues. Trimming cost V 3 bases and J 7 bases, with 18 bases left between them. CDR3: CASSFNGRELVGYTF. CDR3 DNA sequence: TGTGCCAGCAGTTTTAATGGCAGGGAGTTGGTTGGCTACACCTTC.

This clonotype was picked up many times. This rearrangement joins TRBV6-1 to TRBJ1-2; D gene uncertain. The CDR3 loop spans 14 amino acids. Trimming took off 2 bases at V and 4 bases at J, with 11 bases between the two ends. Germline CDR1 and CDR2: MNHNS and SASEGT. The CDR3 protein is CASSEIPSTYGYTF. The CDR3 DNA reads TGTGCCAGCAGTGAAATCCCTAGTACCTATGGCTACACCTTC.

The table lists this clonotype with many counts. The chain employs TRBV29-1 and TRBJ2-7; no clear D gene. CDR3 length equals 13 residues. Germline-derived CDR1 and CDR2 are SQVTM and ANQGSEA. Trimming took 4 bases from V and 0 from J, leaving 10 bases between them. In DNA, the CDR3 is TGCAGCGTTGTCGGGCTGACCTCCTACGAGCAGTACTTC. This gives the protein CSVVGLTSYEQYF.

This clonotype was observed at least ten times. The V call is TRBV11-2, the J call TRBJ1-1; the D is unclear. The CDR3 totals 12 residues. V was shortened by 5 bases and J by 8 bases, with 12 bases between the two germline ends. In germline, CDR1 is SGHAT, CDR2 FQNNGV. The CDR3 sequence is CASSPKRNEAFF. CDR3 coding DNA: TGTGCCAGCAGCCCTAAGAGGAACGAAGCTTTCTTT.